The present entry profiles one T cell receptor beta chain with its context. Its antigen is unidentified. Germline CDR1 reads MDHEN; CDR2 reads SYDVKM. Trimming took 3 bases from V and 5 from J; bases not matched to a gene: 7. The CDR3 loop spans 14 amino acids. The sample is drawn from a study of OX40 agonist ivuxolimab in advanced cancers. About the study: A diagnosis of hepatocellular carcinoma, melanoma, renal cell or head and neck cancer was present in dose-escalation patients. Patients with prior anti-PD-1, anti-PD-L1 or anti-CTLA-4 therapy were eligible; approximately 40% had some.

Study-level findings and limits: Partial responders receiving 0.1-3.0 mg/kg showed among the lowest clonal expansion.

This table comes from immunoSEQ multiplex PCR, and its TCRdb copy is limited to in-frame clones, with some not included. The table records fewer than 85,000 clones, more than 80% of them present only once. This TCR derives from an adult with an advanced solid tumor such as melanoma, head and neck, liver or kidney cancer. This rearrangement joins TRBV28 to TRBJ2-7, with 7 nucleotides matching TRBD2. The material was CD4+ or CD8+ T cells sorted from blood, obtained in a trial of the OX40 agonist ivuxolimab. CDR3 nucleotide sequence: TGTGCCAGCAGTTTTTATCCGGGGGGAAACGAGCAGTACTTC. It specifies CASSFYPGGNEQYF.